Detailed here is one TCR beta chain. Its antigen has not been determined. No much larger clonotype is one base removed from it; base qualities were not supplied. TCRbeta CDR3 regions were amplified from genomic DNA using the immunoSEQ Assay, a bias-controlled multiplex PCR. The original pipeline was this. Within the assay, amplification of reference gene primers was used to estimate how many nucleated cells each sample contained. To quantify the absolute abundance of each unique TCRbeta CDR3 rearrangement, sequence reads were collapsed and filtered. Productive Simpson clonality was computed per sample as the square root of Simpson's diversity index over productive rearrangements. TCRdb stores this immuneACCESS table with in-frame sequences only. Part of the clones is absent; in the studies checked, under half of the shortfall reflects unresolved V genes, and no reason is known for the rest. V, J and clone size are those of that table, while D and trimming were read from the DNA. Here the sample has 200,000 or so clones; just over 85% occur a single time. The ten largest clones capture roughly 4.2% of the sample.

These data come from a study of blood T cell repertoires in COVID-19 (TCRdb year 2020). For context, the study as a whole: Samples covering the acute and convalescent phases of COVID-19 were provided by collaborators in the United States, Italy and Spain. Sample metadata almost always included a de-identified subject ID, COVID-19 status, age in years and sex. Deeply sampled blood TCRbeta repertoires from subjects exposed to, actively infected with, or recovered from COVID-19 were included in the dataset. Samples came from the ongoing ImmuneRACE study (first 160 participants) plus 1,254 subjects from 6 global collaborators. HLA class I and class II types, where available, came from metadata supplied by the sample provider rather than from assay-based typing. The prospective study material was composed of cDNA or gDNA derived from T cells, B-cell-depleted T cells, or PBMCs. The repertoires were made available in a free public database intended to serve as a resource for research on the immune response to SARS-CoV-2. General study outcomes and caveats: The amount of clinical and demographic metadata varied by source and participant and was provided uncurated.

Collaborating institutions collected whole blood in K2EDTA tubes following their own protocols. For TCRbeta analysis, collaborator samples were shipped as frozen whole blood, as isolated PBMCs, or as DNA extracted from either sample type. From its cysteine to its phenylalanine, the CDR3 spans 11 amino acids. The only DNA kept is the CDR3, 33 bases in frame from the first base. The germline V gene (reference sequence) sets CDR1 to MNHEY and CDR2 to SMNVEV. Cut back by 7 bases and 5 bases, the V and J ends lie 8 bases apart. The sequence was collected from a man aged 50-60 years with acute or convalescent COVID-19. The chain was built from TRBV27 and TRBJ1-2; TRBD1 is possibly the D segment (5 matching bases). The sample was peripheral blood. The nucleotide sequence reads as follows: TGTGCCAGCATCGGGGGATATGGCTACACCTTC. Translated, it reads CASIGGYGYTF.